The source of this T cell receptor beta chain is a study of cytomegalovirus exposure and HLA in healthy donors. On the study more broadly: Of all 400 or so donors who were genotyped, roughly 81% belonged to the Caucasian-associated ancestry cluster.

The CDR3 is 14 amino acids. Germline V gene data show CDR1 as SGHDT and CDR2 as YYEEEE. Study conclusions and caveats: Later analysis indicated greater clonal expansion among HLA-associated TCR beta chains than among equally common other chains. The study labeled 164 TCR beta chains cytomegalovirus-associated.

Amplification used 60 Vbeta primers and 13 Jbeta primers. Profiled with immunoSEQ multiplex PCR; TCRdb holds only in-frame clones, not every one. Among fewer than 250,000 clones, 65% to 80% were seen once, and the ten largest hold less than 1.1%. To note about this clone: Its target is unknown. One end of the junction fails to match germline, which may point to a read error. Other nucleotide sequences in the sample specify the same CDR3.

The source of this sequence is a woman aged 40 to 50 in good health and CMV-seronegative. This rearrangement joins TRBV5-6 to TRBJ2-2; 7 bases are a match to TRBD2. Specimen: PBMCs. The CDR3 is CASTLAANTGELFF. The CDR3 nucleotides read TGTGCCAGCACCCTAGCGGCGAACACCGGGGAGCTGTTTTTC.